The clone carrying this T cell receptor beta chain was counted a few times. Its antigen is unidentified. CDR1 SEHNR and CDR2 FQNEAQ come from the germline V gene (reference sequence). CDR3 length equals 14 residues. With 5 bases removed from V and 3 bases from J, the gap between germline ends came to 13 bases. The entirety of the isolated RNA underwent reverse transcription, so expressed TCRB transcripts were sequenced. TCRdb keeps only in-frame clones here, not all; method: immunoSEQ multiplex PCR. The data show about 740,000 clones, about an eighth seen once. The data originate from a study of beta chain features in type 1 diabetes. Overall study findings and caveats: Moderate yet significant TCRB CDR3 shortening was seen in Type 1 diabetes patients in all four CD4+ subsets. Patients showed naive, central memory and Treg TCRB repertoires that appeared more similar than those of healthy donors.

This TCR came from a man younger than 35 with type 1 diabetes. The chain has TRBV7-9 and TRBJ2-5; D assignment may be TRBD1 or TRBD2 (5 bases each). Sequenced sample: naive CD4+ T cells from blood. As DNA, the CDR3 is TGTGCCAGCAGCAATTCAGGGACCGAAGAGACCCAGTACTTC. It translates to CASSNSGTEETQYF.